This record covers a single T cell receptor beta chain. Its target is unknown. The record originates from a study of cytomegalovirus exposure and HLA in healthy donors. Overall study findings and caveats: A missense variant in DCLRE1C was later tied to TCR beta V- and J-gene trimming. In a later analysis, specific HLA alleles were associated with some 16,000 TCR beta sequences at a 0.05 false discovery rate. By a later analysis, the bulk of CMV-associated TCR beta chains appeared HLA-restricted. A few CMV-associated chains were confirmed in vitro to be specific for CMV antigens.

With 60 Vbeta and 13 Jbeta primers, the PCR was carried out. TCRdb keeps only in-frame clones here, not all; method: immunoSEQ multiplex PCR. The sample consists of 150,000 to 200,000 clones, 70% to 80% of them appearing once. Germline CDR1 is MNHEY and CDR2 is SVGAGI. Losses at the gene ends were 4 bases for V and 4 bases for J; bases not matched to a gene: 4. The CDR3 contains 14 residues. The chain joins TRBV6-5 to TRBJ1-2, with TRBD1 matching over 9 bases. The receptor's source is a man aged 40-49 years in good health and CMV-seronegative. Sequenced: PBMCs. The chain's CDR3 is CASSLTGGGYGYTF. In DNA form, the CDR3 reads TGTGCCAGCAGTTTGACAGGGGGAGGCTATGGCTACACCTTC.